This TCR beta chain stems from a study of vaccination effects on CD4 cells after COVID-19. Germline V CDR1 and CDR2: WNHNN, SYGVQD (reference sequence). V dropped 1 base and J dropped 6 bases, with 9 bases sitting between them. CDR3 size: 14 residues. Only in-frame clones appear in the TCRdb table, and some are missing; sequencing was by immunoSEQ multiplex PCR. Among more than 60,000 clones, 70% to 75% were seen once, and the ten largest hold 2% to 2.5%. On this clone: Its antigen remains unidentified.

Cells that had been cultured for roughly 9 days were the source of isolated CD4+ T cells. All study participants received two doses of BNT162b2 or mRNA-1273 vaccine. The rearrangement uses TRBV10-1 and TRBJ2-2, with D possibly being TRBD2 (6 bases). Sequencing was performed on CD4+ T cells from PBMCs cultured without peptide, taken after COVID-19 vaccination. The TCR was taken from a human donor who received a COVID-19 vaccine. The CDR3 region has the DNA TGCGCCAGCAGTGAGTTCAGGGACTCCGGGGAGCTGTTTTTT. It is translated as CASSEFRDSGELFF.